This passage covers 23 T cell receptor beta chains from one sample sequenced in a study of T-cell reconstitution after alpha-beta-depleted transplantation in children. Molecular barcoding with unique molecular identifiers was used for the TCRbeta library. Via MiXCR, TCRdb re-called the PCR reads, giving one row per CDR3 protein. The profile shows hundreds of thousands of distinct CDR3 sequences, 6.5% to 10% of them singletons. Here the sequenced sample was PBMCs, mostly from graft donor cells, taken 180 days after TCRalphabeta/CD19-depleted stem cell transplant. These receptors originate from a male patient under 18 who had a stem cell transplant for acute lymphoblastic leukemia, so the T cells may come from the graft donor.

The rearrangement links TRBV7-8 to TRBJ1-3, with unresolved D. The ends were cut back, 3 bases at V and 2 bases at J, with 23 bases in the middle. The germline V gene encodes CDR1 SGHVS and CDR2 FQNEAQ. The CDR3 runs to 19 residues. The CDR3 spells CASSFSLGHVGKTGNTIYF. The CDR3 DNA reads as TGTGCCAGCAGCTTCTCCTTAGGCCATGTGGGGAAGACTGGAAACACCATATATTTT.

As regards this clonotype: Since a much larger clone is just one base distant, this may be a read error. CDR3 coding DNA: TGTTCCAGCAGCCCCGACAGGGGGCCGATCTATGGCTACACCTTC. Its translation is CSSSPDRGPIYGYTF. The chain carries TRBV25-1 and TRBJ1-2, with 10 bases identical to TRBD1. The CDR3 extends over 15 amino acids. Germline V CDR1 and CDR2: MGHDK, SYGVNS.

The CDR3 protein is CASSSVGSLTEAFF. CDR3 nucleotides: TGTGCCAGCAGTTCGGTGGGGTCGCTCACTGAAGCTTTCTTT. This chain uses TRBV6-2 or TRBV6-3 with TRBJ1-1; D gene ambiguous. Germline CDR1 MNHEY, CDR2 SVGEGT. V lost 4 bases, J lost 4 bases, and 13 bases lay in between. The length of the CDR3 is 14 residues.

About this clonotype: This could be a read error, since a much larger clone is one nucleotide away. This CDR3 is CASLQRWPALNTEAFF. As DNA, the CDR3 is TGTGCCAGTCTCCAGAGGTGGCCGGCTCTGAACACTGAAGCTTTCTTT. J is TRBJ1-1 and V is TRBV19; D gene ambiguous. The germline CDR1 and CDR2 sequences are LNHDA and SQIVND (reference sequence). This CDR3 is built from 16 residues. The V end was cut by 8 bases, the J end by 0 bases, with 19 bases between.

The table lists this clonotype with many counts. CDR3 coding DNA: TGTGCCAGCAGTTACTCGGGAAGGTCCCGGGGGATGTTTTTT. Protein: CASSYSGRSRGMFF. The genes are TRBV6-2 or TRBV6-3 and TRBJ2-2; TRBD2 is a possible D gene (6 bases). Germline V CDR1 and CDR2: MNHEY, SVGEGT. Trimming pared 0 bases from V and 15 bases from J, leaving 17 bases between. The CDR3 has 14 amino acids.

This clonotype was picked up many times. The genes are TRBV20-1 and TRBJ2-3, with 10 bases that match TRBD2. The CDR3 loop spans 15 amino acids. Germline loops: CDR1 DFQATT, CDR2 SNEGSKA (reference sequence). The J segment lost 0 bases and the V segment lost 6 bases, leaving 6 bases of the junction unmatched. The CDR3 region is CSAGEREGSTDTQYF. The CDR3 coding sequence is TGCAGTGCCGGAGAGCGGGAGGGGAGCACAGATACGCAGTATTTT.

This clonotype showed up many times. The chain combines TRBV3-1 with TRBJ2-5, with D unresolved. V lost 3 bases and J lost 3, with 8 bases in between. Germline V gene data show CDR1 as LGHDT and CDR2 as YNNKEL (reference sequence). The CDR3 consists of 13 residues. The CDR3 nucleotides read TGTGCCAGCAGCCATAGACTTGAAGAGACCCAGTACTTC. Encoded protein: CASSHRLEETQYF.

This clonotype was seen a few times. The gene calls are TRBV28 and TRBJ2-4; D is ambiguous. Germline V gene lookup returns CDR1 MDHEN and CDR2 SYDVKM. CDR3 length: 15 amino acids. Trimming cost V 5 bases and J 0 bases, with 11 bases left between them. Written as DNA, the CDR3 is TGTGCCAGCAGTCCGACGGTTCTAGCCAAAAACATTCAGTACTTC. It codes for CASSPTVLAKNIQYF.

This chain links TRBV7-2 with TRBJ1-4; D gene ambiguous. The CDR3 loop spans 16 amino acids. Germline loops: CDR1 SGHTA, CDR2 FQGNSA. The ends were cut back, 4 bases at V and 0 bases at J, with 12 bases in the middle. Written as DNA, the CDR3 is TGTGCCAGCAGCTCTTACGTACTTGCAACTAATGAAAAACTGTTTTTT. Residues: CASSSYVLATNEKLFF.

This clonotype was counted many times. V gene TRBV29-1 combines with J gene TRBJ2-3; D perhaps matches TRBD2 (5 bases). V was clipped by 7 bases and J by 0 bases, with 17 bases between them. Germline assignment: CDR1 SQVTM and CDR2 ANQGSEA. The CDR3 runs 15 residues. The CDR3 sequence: CSALQRVTSTDTQYF. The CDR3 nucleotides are TGCAGCGCCCTCCAGAGGGTTACTAGCACAGATACGCAGTATTTT.

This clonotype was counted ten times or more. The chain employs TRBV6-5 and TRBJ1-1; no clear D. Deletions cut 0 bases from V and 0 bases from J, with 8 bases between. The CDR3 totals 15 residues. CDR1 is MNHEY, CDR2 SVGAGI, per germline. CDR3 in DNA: TGTGCCAGCAGTTACTCGATTCTAATGAACACTGAAGCTTTCTTT. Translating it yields CASSYSILMNTEAFF.

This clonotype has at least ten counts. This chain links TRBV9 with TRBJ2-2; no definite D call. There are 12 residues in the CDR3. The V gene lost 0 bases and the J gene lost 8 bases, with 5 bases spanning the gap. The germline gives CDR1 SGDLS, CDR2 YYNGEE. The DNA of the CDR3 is TGTGCCAGCAGCGTAGGGGTAGGGGAGCTGTTTTTT. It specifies CASSVGVGELFF.

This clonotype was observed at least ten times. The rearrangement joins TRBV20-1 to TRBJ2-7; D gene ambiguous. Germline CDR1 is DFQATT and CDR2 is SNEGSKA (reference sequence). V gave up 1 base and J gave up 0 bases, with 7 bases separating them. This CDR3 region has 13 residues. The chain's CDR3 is CSARGPASYEQYF. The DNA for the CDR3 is TGCAGTGCTAGAGGTCCAGCCTCCTACGAGCAGTACTTC.

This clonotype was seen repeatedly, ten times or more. In DNA form, the CDR3 reads TGTGCCAGCAGCTTCTCCGGGACAGTCAATCAGCCCCAGCATTTT. It is translated as CASSFSGTVNQPQHF. V gene TRBV7-2 combines with J gene TRBJ1-5; 7 bases map to TRBD1. The CDR3 extends over 15 amino acids. The ends lost 3 bases at V and 3 bases at J; junction bases unmatched: 5. CDR1 is SGHTA, CDR2 FQGNSA, per germline.

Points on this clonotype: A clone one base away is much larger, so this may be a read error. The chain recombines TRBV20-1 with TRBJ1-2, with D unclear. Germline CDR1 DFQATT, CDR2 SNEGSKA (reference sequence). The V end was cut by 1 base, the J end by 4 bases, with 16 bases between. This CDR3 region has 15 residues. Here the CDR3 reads CSARGSAYGSYGYTF. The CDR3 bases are TGCAGTGCTAGAGGCAGCGCATATGGGAGCTATGGCTACACCTTC.

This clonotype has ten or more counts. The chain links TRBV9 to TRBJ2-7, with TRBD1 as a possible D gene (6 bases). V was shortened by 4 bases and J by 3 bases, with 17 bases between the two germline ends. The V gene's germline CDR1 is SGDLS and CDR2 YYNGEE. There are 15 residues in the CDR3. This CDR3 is CASSPPGRGYYEQYF. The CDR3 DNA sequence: TGTGCCAGCAGCCCCCCAGGCAGGGGATACTACGAGCAGTACTTC.

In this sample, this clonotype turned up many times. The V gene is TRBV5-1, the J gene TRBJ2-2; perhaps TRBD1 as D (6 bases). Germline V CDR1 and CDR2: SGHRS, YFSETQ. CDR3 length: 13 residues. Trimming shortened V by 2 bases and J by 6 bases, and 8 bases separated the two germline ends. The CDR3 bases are TGCGCCAGCAGCTTCACAGGGCCCGGGGAGCTGTTTTTT. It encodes CASSFTGPGELFF.

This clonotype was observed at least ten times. The CDR3 spells CSVQTPQLAGGREQYF. The CDR3 nucleotides are TGCAGTGTACAAACCCCCCAACTAGCGGGAGGTAGGGAGCAGTACTTC. The genes are TRBV20-1 and TRBJ2-7, with TRBD2 matching 12 bases. Unmatched junction bases numbered 17, after V lost 7 bases and J lost 7 bases. The length of the CDR3 is 16 residues. CDR1 is DFQATT, CDR2 SNEGSKA, per germline (reference sequence).

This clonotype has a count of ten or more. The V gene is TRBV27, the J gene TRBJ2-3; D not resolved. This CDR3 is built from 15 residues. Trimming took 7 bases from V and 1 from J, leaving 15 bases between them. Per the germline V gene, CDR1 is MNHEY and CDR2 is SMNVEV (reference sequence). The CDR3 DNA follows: TGTGCCAGCACCCTCAGGCACCGGGGCACAGATACGCAGTATTTT. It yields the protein CASTLRHRGTDTQYF.

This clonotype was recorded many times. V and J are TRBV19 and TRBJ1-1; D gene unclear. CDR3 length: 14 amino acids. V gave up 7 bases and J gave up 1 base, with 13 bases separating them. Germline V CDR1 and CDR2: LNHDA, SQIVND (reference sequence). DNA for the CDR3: TGTGCCAGTATGACGGCGGCAGGGAACACTGAAGCTTTCTTT. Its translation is CASMTAAGNTEAFF.

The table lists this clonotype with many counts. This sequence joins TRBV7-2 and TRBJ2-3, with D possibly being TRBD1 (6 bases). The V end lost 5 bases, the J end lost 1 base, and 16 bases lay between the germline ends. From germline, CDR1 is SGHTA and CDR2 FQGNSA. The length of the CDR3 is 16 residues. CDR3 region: CASSVPETGGTDTQYF. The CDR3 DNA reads TGTGCCAGCAGCGTCCCCGAGACAGGAGGCACAGATACGCAGTATTTT.

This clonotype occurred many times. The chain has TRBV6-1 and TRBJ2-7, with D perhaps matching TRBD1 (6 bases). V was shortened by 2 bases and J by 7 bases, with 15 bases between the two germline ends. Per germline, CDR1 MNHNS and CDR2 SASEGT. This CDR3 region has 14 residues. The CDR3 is CASSENTGSGEQYF. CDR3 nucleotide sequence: TGTGCCAGCAGTGAAAATACAGGGTCAGGAGAGCAGTACTTC.

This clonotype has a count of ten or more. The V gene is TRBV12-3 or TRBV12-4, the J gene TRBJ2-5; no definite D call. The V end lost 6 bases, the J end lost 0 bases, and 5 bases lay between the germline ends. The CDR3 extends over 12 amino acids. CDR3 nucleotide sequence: TGTGCCAGCAGCTGGTACCAAGAGACCCAGTACTTC. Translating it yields CASSWYQETQYF.